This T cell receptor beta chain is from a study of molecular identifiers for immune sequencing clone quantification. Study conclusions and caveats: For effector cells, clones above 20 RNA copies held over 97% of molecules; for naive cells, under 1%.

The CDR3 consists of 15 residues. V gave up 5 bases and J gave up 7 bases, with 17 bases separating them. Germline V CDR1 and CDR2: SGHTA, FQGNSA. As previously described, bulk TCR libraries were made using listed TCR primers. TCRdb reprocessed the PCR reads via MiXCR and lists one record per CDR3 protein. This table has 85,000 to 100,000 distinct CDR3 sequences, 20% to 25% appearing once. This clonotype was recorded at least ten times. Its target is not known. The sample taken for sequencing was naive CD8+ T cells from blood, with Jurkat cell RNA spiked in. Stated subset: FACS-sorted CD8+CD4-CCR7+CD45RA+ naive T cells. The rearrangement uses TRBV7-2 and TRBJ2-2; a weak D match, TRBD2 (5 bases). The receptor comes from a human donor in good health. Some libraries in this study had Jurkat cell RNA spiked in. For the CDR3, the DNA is TGTGCCAGCAGCCCGTTACTAGGCAAGGTCGGGGAGCTGTTTTTT. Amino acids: CASSPLLGKVGELFF. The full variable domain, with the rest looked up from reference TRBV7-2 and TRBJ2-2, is GAGVSQSPSNKVTEKGKDVELRCDPISGHTALYWYRQSLGQGLEFLIYFQGNSAPDKSGLPSDRFSAERTGGSVSTLTIQRTQQEDSAVYLCASSPLLGKVGELFFGEGSRLTVL.